This T cell receptor beta chain was retrieved from a study of blood T cell repertoires in COVID-19. At the level of the study: PBMCs, B-cell-depleted T cells, or T cells were the source of the cDNA or gDNA that made up the material.

Germline CDR1 reads MGHRA; CDR2 reads YSYEKL. The CDR3 sequence is 14 residues long. V was pared by 10 bases and J by 6 bases, with 10 bases of the junction left unmatched. Participants were aged roughly 18 to 89 years from 24 US areas. Recovery among Cohort 3 donors was established by two negative PCRs, clearance, or symptom resolution. As originally analysed: For nucleated cells, counts were estimated from reference gene primer amplification. This table comes from immunoSEQ multiplex PCR, and its TCRdb copy is limited to in-frame clones, with some not included. V and J calls and clone size are those listed in that table; D and trimming were worked out from the DNA. The profile shows 300,000 to 350,000 clones, 75% to 90% of them singletons.

Sample: PBMCs or T cells enriched from blood (not recorded which). The TCR comes from a man younger than 45 who had recovered from COVID-19. The chain combines TRBV4-1 with TRBJ2-1; 9 bases map to TRBD1. CDR3 residues: CAIGGTGSGNEQFF. In nucleotides, the CDR3 is TGCGCCATTGGAGGGACAGGGTCTGGCAATGAGCAGTTCTTC.